This TCR beta chain was identified during a study of T cells in Graves' hyperthyroidism and ophthalmopathy. Study-level results: Ophthalmopathy was identified by the model a median about 6.8 months ahead of onset.

In the case of this clonotype: Its antigen is currently unknown.

This CDR3 is built from 13 residues. The germline V gene has CDR1 LNHDA and CDR2 SQIVND (reference sequence). V was shortened by 1 base and J by 1 base, with 5 bases between the two germline ends. From RNA transcripts, TCR beta CDR3 regions were amplified. Initially, a first-round RT-PCR of the TCR CDR3 employed the HTBI primer set. TCRdb fed the multiplex PCR reads into MiXCR, producing one record per CDR3 protein. Here the sample spans about 160,000 distinct CDR3 sequences, just under 9.5% being singletons. Drawn at first hyperthyroidism diagnosis, the blood sample preceded any ophthalmopathy symptoms.

The chain employs TRBV19 and TRBJ2-7, with D hard to call. This receptor was obtained from a woman in her late teens or twenties with Graves' hyperthyroidism that later progressed to Graves' ophthalmopathy. The sample taken for sequencing was blood. CDR3 sequence: CASSIVSSYEQYF. DNA for the CDR3: TGTGCCAGTAGTATAGTTAGTTCCTACGAGCAGTACTTC. The whole variable domain, remainder taken from reference TRBV19 and TRBJ2-7, is DGGITQSPKYLFRKEGQNVTLSCEQNLNHDAMYWYRQDPGQGLRLIYYSQIVNDFQKGDIAEGYSVSREKKESFPLTVTSAQKNPTAFYLCASSIVSSYEQYFGPGTRLTVT.